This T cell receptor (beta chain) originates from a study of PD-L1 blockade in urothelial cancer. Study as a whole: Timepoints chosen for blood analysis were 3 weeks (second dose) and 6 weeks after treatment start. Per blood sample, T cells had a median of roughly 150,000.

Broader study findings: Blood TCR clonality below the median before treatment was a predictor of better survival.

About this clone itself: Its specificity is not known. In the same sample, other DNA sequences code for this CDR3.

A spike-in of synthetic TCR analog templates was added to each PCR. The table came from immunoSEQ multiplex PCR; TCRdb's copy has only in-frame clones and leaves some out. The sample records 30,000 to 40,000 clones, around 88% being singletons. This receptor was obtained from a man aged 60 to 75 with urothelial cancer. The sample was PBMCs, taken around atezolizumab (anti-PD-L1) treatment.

CDR3 in amino acids: CASSLDRGTDTQYF. The CDR3 DNA sequence: TGTGCCAGCAGCTTGGATCGCGGGACAGATACGCAGTATTTT. This sequence joins TRBV5-8 and TRBJ2-3, with D maybe TRBD2 (5 bases). V was clipped by 0 bases and J by 3 bases, with 8 bases between them. Germline CDR1 is SGHTS and CDR2 is YDEGEE. The CDR3 spans 14 residues. Full variable domain (remainder filled in from reference TRBV5-8 and TRBJ2-3): EAGVTQSPTHLIKTRGQQATLRCSPISGHTSVYWYQQALGLGLQFLLWYDEGEERNRGNFPPRFSGRQFPNYSSELNVNALELEDSALYLCASSLDRGTDTQYFGPGTRLTVL.